What follows are 26 T cell receptor beta chains derived from one specimen sequenced in a study of cytomegalovirus exposure and HLA in healthy donors (dated by TCRdb to the late 2010s). The library was prepared using the immunoSEQ multiplex PCR assay. For the multiplex PCR, a mixture combining 60 forward primers for TCR Vbeta segments and 13 reverse primers for TCR Jbeta segments was used. TCRdb provides this immuneACCESS table in a form limited to in-frame rearrangements. Some clones are lacking; in checked studies, under half of them reflect an unresolved V gene, and why the rest are absent is not known. Across this sample there are 110,000 to 150,000 clones, with about 80% seen only once. Jointly, the top ten make up 1.9% of the sample. Sequencing was carried out using PBMCs. All receptors come from a woman between 35 and 50 years old in good health and CMV-seronegative.

The J gene is TRBJ1-5, the V gene TRBV6-1; TRBD1 matches at 7 bases. Per germline, CDR1 MNHNS and CDR2 SASEGT. V lost 7 bases to trimming and J lost 1 base; unmatched junction nucleotides: 4. The CDR3 length is 14 residues. This CDR3 is CASILGQSNQPQHF. The CDR3 coding sequence is TGTGCCAGCATCCTGGGACAGAGCAATCAGCCCCAGCATTTT.

This clone is a singleton in its sample. The V and J genes are TRBV5-1 and TRBJ2-5, with unresolved D. The J call is doubtful: the DNA matches TRBJ2-7 better. Germline assignment: CDR1 SGHRS and CDR2 YFSETQ. The CDR3 length is 13 residues. Written as DNA, the CDR3 is TGCGCCAGCAGTATTTCGGGTTCCTACGAGCAGTACTTC. It translates to CASSISGSYEQYF.

V gene TRBV6-6 combines with J gene TRBJ1-1; unclear D gene. Germline-derived CDR1 and CDR2 are MNHNY and SVGAGI (reference sequence). The CDR3 extends over 12 amino acids. V gave up 2 bases and J gave up 3 bases, with 4 bases separating them. The CDR3 sequence is CASSYLYTEAFF. Written as DNA, the CDR3 is TGTGCCAGCAGTTACCTTTACACTGAAGCTTTCTTT.

The CDR3 DNA reads TGCGCCAGCAGCTTCGGGACTGTGAGGCCAGATACGCAGTATTTT. Protein sequence: CASSFGTVRPDTQYF. This rearrangement joins TRBV5-1 to TRBJ2-3, with a possible D match to TRBD2 (6 bases). Germline V gene sequence: CDR1 SGHRS, CDR2 YFSETQ. The CDR3 is 15 amino acids. The germline V and J ends were trimmed by 2 bases and 4 bases, with 14 bases remaining between them.

The CDR3 DNA is TGTGCCAGCCAACAGGGTGAGGATCAGCCCCAGCATTTT. Its protein product is CASQQGEDQPQHF. This chain connects TRBV25-1 to TRBJ1-5; D is perhaps TRBD1 (6 bases). V was pared by 8 bases and J by 5 bases, with 13 bases between. From germline, CDR1 is MGHDK and CDR2 SYGVNS. The length of the CDR3 is 13 residues.

This clone was seen once. The chain has TRBV5-6 and TRBJ2-7; a possible D gene is TRBD2 (5 bases). The V end was cut by 5 bases, the J end by 5 bases, with 23 bases between. In germline, CDR1 is SGHDT, CDR2 YYEEEE. There are 16 residues in the CDR3. CDR3 sequence: CASSTLGRLKSHEQYF. Written as DNA, the CDR3 is TGTGCCAGCAGTACCTTAGGGAGACTAAAGTCCCACGAGCAGTACTTC.

This chain connects TRBV29-1 to TRBJ2-5; D gene unclear. The germline gives CDR1 SQVTM, CDR2 ANQGSEA. V shed 6 bases and J shed 4 bases, with 6 bases lying between them. This CDR3 is 10 amino acids long. The CDR3 protein is CSVQAETQYF. The DNA for the CDR3 is TGCAGCGTCCAAGCAGAGACCCAGTACTTC.

J is TRBJ2-7 and V is TRBV28; TRBD2 matches at 9 bases. The germline V gene has CDR1 MDHEN and CDR2 SYDVKM. Trimming cost V 2 bases and J 5 bases; bases outside gene matches: 4. This CDR3 comprises 14 residues. CDR3 region: CASSLSGRNHEQYF. CDR3 DNA: TGTGCCAGCAGTTTAAGCGGGAGGAACCACGAGCAGTACTTC.

The chain recombines TRBV6-5 with TRBJ2-7; TRBD2 might be the D (6 bases). Germline CDR1 is MNHEY and CDR2 is SVGAGI. The germline V and J ends were trimmed by 6 bases and 4 bases, with 19 bases remaining between them. The CDR3 sequence is 15 residues long. The CDR3 region has the DNA TGTGCCAGCAGCCCCGCCCCGGGAAGCGGGTACGAGCAGTACTTC. It is translated as CASSPAPGSGYEQYF.

The chain is built from TRBV23-1 and TRBJ1-5, with D perhaps matching TRBD1 (5 bases). TRBV23-1 is an ORF, with its function uncertain. The CDR3 is 15 residues long. V dropped 2 bases and J dropped 0 bases, with 8 bases sitting between them. CDR3 coding DNA: TGCGCCAGCAGTCAAAGACAGTTTAGCAATCAGCCCCAGCATTTT. Amino acids: CASSQRQFSNQPQHF.

The V call is TRBV6-6, the J call TRBJ1-6; the D gene is possibly TRBD1 (5 bases). V was trimmed by 2 bases and J by 10 bases, leaving 12 bases between them. Germline-derived CDR1 and CDR2 are MNHNY and SVGAGI (reference sequence). The CDR3 totals 14 residues. CDR3 bases: TGTGCCAGCAGTTACGGGGGGTTAGGATCACCCCTCCACTTT. Translation gives CASSYGGLGSPLHF.

There are a few counts of this clone. The rearrangement joins TRBV7-2 to TRBJ1-1; D is ambiguous. Between the trimmed V and J ends, which lost 1 base and 3 bases, there was a span of 3 bases. Looked up from germline, CDR1 is SGHTA and CDR2 is FQGNSA. The CDR3 is 12 residues long. The CDR3 nucleotides read TGTGCCAGCAGCTTAGACTACACTGAAGCTTTCTTT. Encoded protein: CASSLDYTEAFF. The entire variable domain, with the rest obtained from reference TRBV7-2 and TRBJ1-1, is as follows: GAGVSQSPSNKVTEKGKDVELRCDPISGHTALYWYRQSLGQGLEFLIYFQGNSAPDKSGLPSDRFSAERTGGSVSTLTIQRTQQEDSAVYLCASSLDYTEAFFGQGTRLTVV.

The gene calls are TRBV7-9 and TRBJ2-5; 11 bases are a match to TRBD2. The germline V gene has CDR1 SEHNR and CDR2 FQNEAQ (reference sequence). This CDR3 is built from 15 residues. Trimming took 3 bases from V and 3 from J; bases not matched to a gene: 3. CDR3 sequence reads: CASSLTSGVKETQYF. The CDR3 bases are TGTGCCAGCAGCTTGACTAGCGGGGTTAAAGAGACCCAGTACTTC.

This chain uses TRBV6-1 with TRBJ2-7; 10 bases align to TRBD1. The germline CDR1 and CDR2 sequences are MNHNS and SASEGT. The CDR3 runs to 15 residues. With 4 bases clipped from V and 4 bases from J, the junction kept 7 bases outside the gene matches. For the CDR3, the DNA is TGTGCCAGCAGTGTGCGGGGACAGGGGTGGTACGAGCAGTACTTC. This translates into CASSVRGQGWYEQYF.

This clone was recorded only once. V gene TRBV19 combines with J gene TRBJ1-2; 7 bases map to TRBD1. V was clipped by 10 bases and J by 2 bases; unmatched bases: 10. This CDR3 comprises 14 residues. Looked up from germline, CDR1 is LNHDA and CDR2 is SQIVND (reference sequence). CDR3 nucleotide sequence: TGTGCCACCCTAAAGACAGGGTTGAACTATGGCTACACCTTC. Amino acid sequence: CATLKTGLNYGYTF.

The J gene is TRBJ2-2, the V gene TRBV5-6; D may be TRBD2 (6 bases). CDR1 SGHDT and CDR2 YYEEEE come from the germline V gene. CDR3 length equals 17 residues. The V gene lost 5 bases and the J gene lost 4 bases, with 21 bases spanning the gap. In DNA form, the CDR3 reads TGTGCCAGCAGAGAGGCCGTCCGGGACTGGACCACCGGGGAGCTGTTTTTT. It is translated as CASREAVRDWTTGELFF. Complete variable domain (other parts from reference TRBV5-6 and TRBJ2-2): DAGVTQSPTHLIKTRGQQVTLRCSPKSGHDTVSWYQQALGQGPQFIFQYYEEEERQRGNFPDRFSGHQFPNYSSELNVNALLLGDSALYLCASREAVRDWTTGELFFGEGSRLTVL.

V usage is TRBV30 and J usage is TRBJ1-1; perhaps TRBD1 as D (6 bases). The CDR3 covers 12 residues. Germline V gene data show CDR1 as GTSNPN and CDR2 as SVGIG (reference sequence). With 2 bases removed from V and 8 bases from J, the gap between germline ends came to 12 bases. CDR3: CAWSPAGTEAFF. For the CDR3, the DNA is TGTGCCTGGAGTCCTGCCGGGACAGAAGCTTTCTTT.

The chain links TRBV7-2 to TRBJ1-5, with 9 nucleotides matching TRBD1. CDR1 and CDR2 from the germline V gene are SGHTA and FQGNSA. This CDR3 has 17 amino acids. With V trimmed by 5 bases and J by 2 bases, 10 bases remained unmatched. CDR3 protein: CASSLTGGQGGNQPQHF. For the CDR3, the DNA is TGTGCCAGCAGCCTCACAGGGGGCCAGGGAGGCAATCAGCCCCAGCATTTT.

Only a few counts were recorded for this clone. The chain is built from TRBV27 and TRBJ2-7; perhaps TRBD1 as D (6 bases). Trimming shortened V by 5 bases and J by 1 base, and 18 bases separated the two germline ends. Per the germline V gene, CDR1 is MNHEY and CDR2 is SMNVEV (reference sequence). The CDR3 consists of 16 residues. The CDR3 protein is CASSPKQGIGSYEQYF. CDR3 DNA: TGTGCCAGCAGTCCTAAACAGGGTATAGGATCCTACGAGCAGTACTTC.

The CDR3 bases are TGTGCCAGCAGCGCCGCGGACAGGGGGCATCGAGAGACCCAGTACTTC. This codes for CASSAADRGHRETQYF. The chain is built from TRBV9 and TRBJ2-5; 11 nucleotides align to TRBD1. This CDR3 is 16 amino acids long. The V gene end was trimmed by 3 bases and the J gene end by 4 bases; junction bases not matched to a gene: 8. CDR1 is SGDLS, CDR2 YYNGEE, per germline.

This chain joins TRBV4-3 and TRBJ1-2, with 7 bases aligning to TRBD1. J gave up 5 bases and V 1 base, and 4 bases lay outside the gene matches. This CDR3 spans 14 amino acids. Germline CDR1 is LGHNA and CDR2 is YSLEER. CDR3 residues: CASSQVGTEYGYTF. The CDR3 nucleotides read TGCGCCAGCAGCCAAGTGGGGACAGAATATGGCTACACCTTC.

With regard to this clone: Relative to the germline gene, one junction end is altered; a read error may explain this. The genes are TRBV7-9 and TRBJ2-5; tentative D call: TRBD2 (7 bases). Germline V gene sequence: CDR1 SEHNR, CDR2 FQNEAQ (reference sequence). The CDR3 is made up of 18 amino acids. CDR3 sequence (DNA): TGTTCCAGCAGCGATACGGTCGGGGGGCGGCTTTCGGGAGAGACCCAGTACTTC. Translated, it gives CSSSDTVGGRLSGETQYF.

The V gene is TRBV5-1, the J gene TRBJ2-1, with D maybe TRBD2 (5 bases). Germline V gene lookup returns CDR1 SGHRS and CDR2 YFSETQ. The CDR3 consists of 15 residues. V was shortened by 2 bases and J by 3 bases, with 12 bases between the two germline ends. Here the CDR3 reads CASSFGGRIYNEQFF. Here the CDR3 DNA reads TGCGCCAGCAGCTTTGGTGGGAGAATCTACAATGAGCAGTTCTTC.

The chain has TRBV7-2 and TRBJ1-1; D gene ambiguous. Trimming shortened V by 7 bases and J by 4 bases, and 16 bases separated the two germline ends. Germline values: CDR1 SGHTA, CDR2 FQGNSA. The CDR3 is 14 amino acids. This CDR3 reads CASTLGSQITEAFF. The CDR3 nucleotides read TGTGCCAGCACTTTAGGGAGCCAGATCACTGAAGCTTTCTTT.

This clone has only one observation. The rearrangement uses TRBV15 and TRBJ2-7, with D perhaps TRBD2 (6 bases). Germline values: CDR1 LNHNV, CDR2 YYDKDF (reference sequence). With 1 base removed from V and 1 base from J, the gap between germline ends came to 17 bases. The CDR3 contains 17 residues. The CDR3 loop reads CATSRGGPGLTSYEQYF. The CDR3 DNA reads TGTGCCACCAGCAGAGGTGGGCCGGGACTCACTTCCTACGAGCAGTACTTC.

Worth noting for this clone: Germline and junction disagree at one end, which may indicate a read error. The genes are TRBV7-9 and TRBJ1-2; D may be TRBD1 (6 bases). Germline V gene sequence: CDR1 SEHNR, CDR2 FQNEAQ (reference sequence). The CDR3 is 12 amino acids. CDR3 in DNA: TGTTCCAGCAGCCCGGACAGTTTAGGCTACACCTTC. Encoded protein: CSSSPDSLGYTF.